The next 14 T cell receptor beta chains were all read from a single sample in a study of blood T cell repertoires in COVID-19. Profiled with immunoSEQ multiplex PCR; TCRdb holds only in-frame clones, not every one. The sample holds tens of thousands of clones, about 88% seen once. Source material: peripheral blood. These receptors were taken from a woman in her fifties or sixties with COVID-19, enrolled during active disease.

The V call is TRBV4-3, the J call TRBJ2-7; D gene uncertain. V was cut by 3 bases and J by 4 bases, with 10 bases left in between. CDR3 length: 13 residues. The germline V gene encodes CDR1 LGHNA and CDR2 YSLEER. The CDR3 sequence: CASSQGLLYEQYF. In nucleotides, the CDR3 is TGCGCCAGCAGCCAGGGCCTCCTTTACGAGCAGTACTTC.

The J gene is TRBJ1-2, the V gene TRBV19; weak D call: TRBD1 (5 bases). Trimming removed 9 bases at V and 4 bases at J, with 27 bases between. This CDR3 region has 17 residues. Germline-derived CDR1 and CDR2 are LNHDA and SQIVND (reference sequence). The CDR3 bases are TGTGCCAGCACTGCGGGGGTCCAGGGAAGAGGCAGCTATGGCTACACCTTC. It is translated as CASTAGVQGRGSYGYTF.

The V gene is TRBV3-1 (or the pseudogene TRBV3-2), the J gene TRBJ1-1; TRBD1 might be the D (5 bases). V lost 4 bases to trimming and J lost 1 base, with 10 bases between them. Germline lookup yields CDR1 LGHDT and CDR2 YNNKEL (reference sequence). This CDR3 region has 14 residues. The CDR3 DNA follows: TGTGCCAGCAGCCCGATGGGGGGGAACACTGAAGCTTTCTTT. Residues: CASSPMGGNTEAFF.

The J gene is TRBJ1-4, the V gene TRBV3-1 (or the pseudogene TRBV3-2), with TRBD1 identical over 7 bases. The CDR3 totals 14 residues. V dropped 1 base and J dropped 7; count of bases not matched to a gene: 3. Germline loops: CDR1 LGHDT, CDR2 YNNKEL (reference sequence). The chain's CDR3 is CASSQGQGVEKLFF. For the CDR3, the DNA is TGTGCCAGCAGCCAAGGGCAGGGGGTTGAAAAACTGTTTTTT.

CDR3 sequence (DNA): TGCGCCAGCAGTCCCAGACTAGCGGGACACACAGATACGCAGTATTTT. Translated, it gives CASSPRLAGHTDTQYF. This chain connects TRBV10-1 to TRBJ2-3; 11 bases line up with TRBD2. With 5 bases clipped from V and 2 bases from J, the junction kept 6 bases outside the gene matches. CDR1 and CDR2 (germline): WNHNN, SYGVQD (reference sequence). This CDR3 is 16 amino acids long.

J is TRBJ2-2 and V is TRBV9; 11 bases line up with TRBD2. This CDR3 is 19 amino acids long. Germline V gives CDR1 SGDLS, CDR2 YYNGEE. J was trimmed by 6 bases and V by 0 bases; bases with no gene match: 13. The CDR3 loop is CASSVGLAGTTPGAGELFF. The CDR3 bases are TGTGCCAGCAGCGTAGGACTAGCGGGAACTACTCCCGGGGCCGGGGAGCTGTTTTTT.

V and J are TRBV28 and TRBJ1-4, with 9 bases aligning to TRBD1. Unmatched junction bases numbered 12, after V lost 6 bases and J lost 7 bases. Germline assignment: CDR1 MDHEN and CDR2 SYDVKM. This CDR3 contains 16 residues. CDR3 DNA sequence: TGTGCCAGCAGGGGAACAGGGGGCGCGGAGGTTGAAAAACTGTTTTTT. Residues: CASRGTGGAEVEKLFF.

The genes are TRBV12-3 or TRBV12-4 and TRBJ2-7; D call uncertain. CDR3 length: 11 amino acids. V was pared by 6 bases and J by 2 bases, with 5 bases between. The CDR3 coding sequence is TGTGCCAGCAGCATCACCTACGAGCAGTACTTC. Its translation is CASSITYEQYF.

V and J are TRBV30 and TRBJ1-1; TRBD1 is a possible D gene (5 bases). This CDR3 is 13 amino acids long. Trimming took off 1 base at V and 5 bases at J, with 11 bases between the two ends. Germline V lookup: CDR1 GTSNPN, CDR2 SVGIG (reference sequence). The chain's CDR3 is CAWSDGGNTEAFF. The CDR3 nucleotides read TGTGCCTGGAGTGACGGGGGTAATACTGAAGCTTTCTTT.

This clone was detected only once. V is TRBV3-1 (or the pseudogene TRBV3-2) and J is TRBJ2-4, with 7 bases identical to TRBD1. V was clipped by 4 bases and J by 6 bases; unmatched bases: 6. Germline loops: CDR1 LGHDT, CDR2 YNNKEL (reference sequence). The CDR3 consists of 14 residues. CDR3 sequence reads: CASSRNYRGNIQYF. The CDR3 DNA is TGTGCCAGCAGCCGAAATTACAGGGGAAACATTCAGTACTTC.

The V and J genes are TRBV4-3 and TRBJ2-7; D perhaps matches TRBD2 (6 bases). The CDR3 length is 11 residues. V lost 4 bases, J lost 10 bases, and 11 bases lay in between. The germline CDR1 and CDR2 sequences are LGHNA and YSLEER. The CDR3 DNA reads as TGCGCCAGCAGCCGGGACGGGACTCAGTACTTC. This gives the protein CASSRDGTQYF.

The chain couples TRBV10-3 to TRBJ2-3, with a tentative D call TRBD2 (5 bases). Trimming shortened V by 4 bases and J by 1 base, and 9 bases separated the two germline ends. This CDR3 region has 14 residues. CDR1 is ENHRY and CDR2 is SYGVKD in the germline V gene. For the CDR3, the DNA is TGTGCCATCAGTGGACTCGGGGGCACAGATACGCAGTATTTT. Translating it yields CAISGLGGTDTQYF.

The chain recombines TRBV6-5 with TRBJ2-7, with 8 bases matching TRBD2. The CDR3 is made up of 14 amino acids. Germline assignment: CDR1 MNHEY and CDR2 SVGAGI. V was pared by 5 bases and J by 2 bases, with 5 bases of the junction left unmatched. The CDR3 coding sequence is TGTGCCAGCAGTAAAATAGCGGGACCCTACGAGCAGTACTTC. Translated, it gives CASSKIAGPYEQYF.

The V gene is TRBV14, the J gene TRBJ2-3; TRBD1 matches 9 bases. Trimming removed 4 bases from V and 6 bases from J; junction bases left unmatched: 11. Germline CDR1 is SGHDN and CDR2 is FVKESK. The CDR3 covers 16 residues. The CDR3 sequence: CASSPSGNRGRDTQYF. The DNA for the CDR3 is TGTGCCAGCAGCCCGTCAGGGAACAGGGGGCGCGATACGCAGTATTTT.